This T cell receptor (beta chain) was sequenced for a study of response to subunit inactivated influenza vaccine. TCRdb fed the RT-PCR reads into MiXCR, producing one record per CDR3 protein. The sample lists about 170,000 distinct CDR3 sequences, 9.5% to 15% seen once, with over 25% in the top ten. The CDR3 runs 15 residues. With 6 bases removed from V and 4 bases from J, the gap between germline ends came to 16 bases. Germline loops: CDR1 MNHEY, CDR2 SVGEGT. These same records also appear under a second study, on T cells expressing NK-cell markers. Turning to that study: UMIs accompanied the 5'RACE template switching by which TCR beta cDNA was made. HCMV seropositivity characterized most of the eight sequenced donors, and seronegativity one.

The sample in question was CD8+ T cells sorted from PBMCs, obtained 11 to 12 days after vaccination. J is TRBJ2-1 and V is TRBV6-2 or TRBV6-3, with a tentative D call TRBD1 (7 bases). This clonotype originated in a man aged 45-65 years who received an inactivated influenza vaccine. CDR3 nucleotides: TGTGCCAGCAGCATCGACAGGGCGGGGTACAATGAGCAGTTCTTC. It yields the protein CASSIDRAGYNEQFF.